This record looks at one T cell receptor beta chain sequence and its context. No antigen is known for it. There are no base qualities to consult, and no much larger clone falls within one base. The sample belongs to a study of blood T cell repertoires in COVID-19 (dated by TCRdb to the early 2020s). Regarding the complete study: The collaborator samples originated in the United States, Italy and Spain and spanned the acute and convalescent phases of COVID-19. The material from the prospective study consisted of cDNA or gDNA derived from T cells, B-cell-depleted T cells, or PBMCs. Subjects who had been exposed to COVID-19, were actively infected with it, or had recovered from it provided the deeply sampled blood TCRbeta repertoires that made up the dataset. The repertoires were released in a freely available public database meant as a resource for research on the immune response to SARS-CoV-2. Samples were obtained from the ongoing ImmuneRACE study (first 160 participants) and from some 1,200 subjects provided by 6 global collaborators. The sample metadata nearly always contained a de-identified subject ID, COVID-19 status, age in years and sex. HLA class I and class II types, where available, came from metadata supplied by the sample provider rather than from assay-based typing.

The immunoSEQ Assay, a bias-controlled multiplex PCR, was used to amplify TCRbeta CDR3 regions from genomic DNA. The published analysis was carried out like this. Nucleated cell counts per sample were estimated from amplification of reference gene primers within the assay. To quantify the absolute abundance of each unique TCRbeta CDR3 rearrangement, sequence reads were collapsed and filtered. Productive Simpson clonality was computed per sample as the square root of Simpson's diversity index over productive rearrangements. The clones in this table, taken by TCRdb from immuneACCESS, are in-frame only. Not every clone is retained; where verified, under half of the shortfall comes from an unresolved V gene, and the cause of the rest is unknown. The V and J calls and clone size are taken from that table; D and trimming were inferred from the DNA. The sample contains some 400,000 clones, 87% of them found a single time. The ten largest clonotypes hold about 2.1% of the sample.

CDR1 and CDR2 were assigned from the germline V gene as MGHDK and SYGVNS. Compared with germline, V lacks 4 bases and J lacks 8 bases; bases without a gene match: 7. Its CDR3 holds 13 amino acids, cysteine through phenylalanine. Just CDR3 DNA is preserved here, 39 bases in frame from base 1. Broad study findings and their caveats: How much clinical and demographic metadata was included differed by source and by participant, and the metadata was provided uncurated.

One collaborating source in Seattle enrolled patients during active infection and followed them longitudinally through the course of disease. The collaborating institutions used their own protocols to collect whole blood in K2EDTA tubes. For TCRbeta analysis, collaborator samples were shipped as frozen whole blood, as isolated PBMCs, or as DNA extracted from either sample type. The sequence joins TRBV25-1 to TRBJ1-2, with 7 bases aligning to TRBD1. The sequenced sample was peripheral blood. The source is a woman aged 55-70 years with COVID-19, enrolled during active disease. The CDR3 here reads CASSVTTGLGYTF. The DNA is as follows: TGTGCCAGCAGTGTGACGACAGGGCTGGGCTACACCTTC.